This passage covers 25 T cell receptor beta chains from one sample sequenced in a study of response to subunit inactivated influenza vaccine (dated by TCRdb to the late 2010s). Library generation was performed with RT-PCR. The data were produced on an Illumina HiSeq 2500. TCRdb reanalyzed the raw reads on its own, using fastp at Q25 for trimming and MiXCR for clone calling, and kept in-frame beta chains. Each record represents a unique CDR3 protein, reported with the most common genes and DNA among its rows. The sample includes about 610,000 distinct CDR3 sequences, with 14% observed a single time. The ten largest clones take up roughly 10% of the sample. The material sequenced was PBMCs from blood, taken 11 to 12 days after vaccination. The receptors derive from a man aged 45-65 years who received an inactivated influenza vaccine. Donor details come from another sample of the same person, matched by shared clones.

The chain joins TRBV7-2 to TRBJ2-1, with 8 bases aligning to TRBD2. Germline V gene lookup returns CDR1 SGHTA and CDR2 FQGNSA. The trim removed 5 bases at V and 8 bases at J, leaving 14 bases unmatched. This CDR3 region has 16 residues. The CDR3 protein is CASSALAAGGRHEQFF. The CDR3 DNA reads TGTGCCAGCAGCGCTCTAGCCGCGGGGGGTCGACATGAGCAGTTCTTC.

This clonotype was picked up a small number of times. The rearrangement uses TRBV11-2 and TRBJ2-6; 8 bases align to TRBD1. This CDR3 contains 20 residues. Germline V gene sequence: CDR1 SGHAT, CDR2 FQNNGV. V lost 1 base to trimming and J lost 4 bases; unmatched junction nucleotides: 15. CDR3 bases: TGTGCCAGCAGCTTAGTGGCAGGGGGCCAACTATTGGAGGGGGCCAACGTCCTGACTTTC. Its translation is CASSLVAGGQLLEGANVLTF.

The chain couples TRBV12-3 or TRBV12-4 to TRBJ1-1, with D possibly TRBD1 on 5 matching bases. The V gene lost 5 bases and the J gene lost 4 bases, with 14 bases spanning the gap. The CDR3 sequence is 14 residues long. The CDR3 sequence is CASSPGGGVTEAFF. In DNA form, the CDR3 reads TGTGCCAGCAGTCCCGGGGGAGGGGTCACTGAAGCTTTCTTT.

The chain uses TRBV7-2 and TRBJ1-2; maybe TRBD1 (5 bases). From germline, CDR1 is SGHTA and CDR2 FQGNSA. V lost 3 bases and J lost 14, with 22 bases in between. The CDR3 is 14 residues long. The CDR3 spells CASSFGASTTTGTF. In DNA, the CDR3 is TGTGCCAGCAGCTTCGGGGCGTCAACTACGACGGGGACCTTC. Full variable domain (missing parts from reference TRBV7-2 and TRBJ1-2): GAGVSQSPSNKVTEKGKDVELRCDPISGHTALYWYRQSLGQGLEFLIYFQGNSAPDKSGLPSDRFSAERTGGSVSTLTIQRTQQEDSAVYLCASSFGASTTTGTFGSGTRLTVV.

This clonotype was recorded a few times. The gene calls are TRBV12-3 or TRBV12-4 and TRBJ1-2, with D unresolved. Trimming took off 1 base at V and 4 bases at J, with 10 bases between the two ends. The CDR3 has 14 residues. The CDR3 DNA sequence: TGTGCCAGCAGTTTAGGTGGGGTCGCCTATGGCTACACCTTC. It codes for CASSLGGVAYGYTF.

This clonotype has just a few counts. The CDR3 region has the DNA TGTGCCAGCAGTAGCTACCGGGCCATGAACACTGAAGCTTTCTTT. Its protein product is CASSSYRAMNTEAFF. The rearrangement uses TRBV28 and TRBJ1-1; D gene uncertain. The V gene lost 5 bases and the J gene lost 0 bases, with 13 bases spanning the gap. Germline V gene lookup returns CDR1 MDHEN and CDR2 SYDVKM. The CDR3 is made up of 15 amino acids. The full variable domain, in which reference TRBV28 and TRBJ1-1 provide the parts outside the CDR3, is DVKVTQSSRYLVKRTGEKVFLECVQDMDHENMFWYRQDPGLGLRLIYFSYDVKMKEKGDIPEGYSVSREKKERFSLILESASTNQTSMYLCASSSYRAMNTEAFFGQGTRLTVV.

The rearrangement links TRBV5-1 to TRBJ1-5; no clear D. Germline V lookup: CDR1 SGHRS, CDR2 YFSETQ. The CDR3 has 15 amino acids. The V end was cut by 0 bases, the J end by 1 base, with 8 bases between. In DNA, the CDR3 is TGCGCCAGCAGCTTGGCGGGGATAAGCAATCAGCCCCAGCATTTT. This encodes CASSLAGISNQPQHF.

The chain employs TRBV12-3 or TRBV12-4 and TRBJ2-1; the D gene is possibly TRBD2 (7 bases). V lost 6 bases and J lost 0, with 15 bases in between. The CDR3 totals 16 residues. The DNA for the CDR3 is TGTGCCAGCAGCCGAATCGGGGGGCCCTCCTACAATGAGCAGTTCTTC. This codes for CASSRIGGPSYNEQFF.

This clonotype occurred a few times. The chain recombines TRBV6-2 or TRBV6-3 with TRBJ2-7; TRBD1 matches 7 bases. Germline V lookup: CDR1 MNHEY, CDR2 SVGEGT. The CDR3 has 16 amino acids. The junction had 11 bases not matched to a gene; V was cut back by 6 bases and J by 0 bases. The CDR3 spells CASSGDRRWSSYEQYF. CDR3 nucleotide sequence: TGTGCCAGCAGCGGGGACAGACGGTGGAGCTCCTACGAGCAGTACTTC.

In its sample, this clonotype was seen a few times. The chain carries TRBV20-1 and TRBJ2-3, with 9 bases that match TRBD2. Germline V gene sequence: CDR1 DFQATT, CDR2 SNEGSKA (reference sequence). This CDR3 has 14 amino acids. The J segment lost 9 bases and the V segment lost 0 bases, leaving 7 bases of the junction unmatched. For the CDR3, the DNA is TGCAGTGCTAGAGAGCCAGCGGGGGGTTGGACGCAGTATTTT. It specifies CSAREPAGGWTQYF.

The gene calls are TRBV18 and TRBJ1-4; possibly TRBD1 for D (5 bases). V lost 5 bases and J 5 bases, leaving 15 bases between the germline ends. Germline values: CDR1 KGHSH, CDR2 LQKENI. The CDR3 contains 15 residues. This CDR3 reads CASSAAQATNEKLFF. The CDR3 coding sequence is TGTGCCAGCTCAGCGGCACAGGCCACGAATGAAAAACTGTTTTTT. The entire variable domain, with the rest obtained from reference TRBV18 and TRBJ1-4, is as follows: NAGVMQNPRHLVRRRGQEARLRCSPMKGHSHVYWYRQLPEEGLKFMVYLQKENIIDESGMPKERFSAEFPKEGPSILRIQQVVRGDSAAYFCASSAAQATNEKLFFGSGTQLSVL.

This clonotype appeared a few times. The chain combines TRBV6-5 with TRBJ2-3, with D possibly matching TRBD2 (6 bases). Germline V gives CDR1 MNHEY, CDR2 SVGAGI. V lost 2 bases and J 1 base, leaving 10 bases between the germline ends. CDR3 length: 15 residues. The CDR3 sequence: CASSYEAGGTDTQYF. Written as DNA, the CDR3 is TGTGCCAGCAGTTACGAAGCGGGCGGCACAGATACGCAGTATTTT.

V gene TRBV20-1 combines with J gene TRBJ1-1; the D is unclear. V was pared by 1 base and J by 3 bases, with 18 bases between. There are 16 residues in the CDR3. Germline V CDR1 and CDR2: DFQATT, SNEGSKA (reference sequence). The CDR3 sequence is CSARVFRPTLDTEAFF. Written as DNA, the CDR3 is TGCAGTGCTAGAGTCTTCCGGCCGACCCTCGACACTGAAGCTTTCTTT.

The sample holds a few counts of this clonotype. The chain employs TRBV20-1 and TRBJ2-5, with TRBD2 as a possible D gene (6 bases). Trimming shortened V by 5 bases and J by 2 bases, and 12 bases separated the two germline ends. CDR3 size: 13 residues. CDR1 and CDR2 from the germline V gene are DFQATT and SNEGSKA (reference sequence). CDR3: CSALREKQETQYF. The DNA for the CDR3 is TGCAGTGCTCTTCGGGAGAAACAAGAGACCCAGTACTTC.

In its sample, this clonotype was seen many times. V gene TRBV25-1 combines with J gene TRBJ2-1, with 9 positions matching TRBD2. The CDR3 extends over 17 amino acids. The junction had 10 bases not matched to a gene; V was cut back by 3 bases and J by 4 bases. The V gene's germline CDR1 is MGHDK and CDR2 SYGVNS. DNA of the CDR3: TGTGCCAGCAGTGACGATATGACTAGCGGTTATTACAATGAGCAGTTCTTC. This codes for CASSDDMTSGYYNEQFF.

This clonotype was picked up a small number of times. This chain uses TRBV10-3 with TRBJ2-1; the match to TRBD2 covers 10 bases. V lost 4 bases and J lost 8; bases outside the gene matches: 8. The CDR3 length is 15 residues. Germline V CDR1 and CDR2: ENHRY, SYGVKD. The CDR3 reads CAISGTSGPRHEQFF. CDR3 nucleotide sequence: TGTGCCATCAGTGGGACTAGCGGACCCAGACATGAGCAGTTCTTC.

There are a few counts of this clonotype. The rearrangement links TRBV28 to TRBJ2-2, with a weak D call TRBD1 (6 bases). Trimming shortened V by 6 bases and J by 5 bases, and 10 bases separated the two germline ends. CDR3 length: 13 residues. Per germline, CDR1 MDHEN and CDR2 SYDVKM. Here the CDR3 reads CASSSTGTGELFF. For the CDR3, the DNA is TGTGCCAGCAGCTCAACAGGGACCGGGGAGCTGTTTTTT.

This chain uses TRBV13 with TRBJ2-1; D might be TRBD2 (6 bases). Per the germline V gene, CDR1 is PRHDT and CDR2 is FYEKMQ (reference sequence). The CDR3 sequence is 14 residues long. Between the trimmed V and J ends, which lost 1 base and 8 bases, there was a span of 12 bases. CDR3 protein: CASSLAAGSDEQFF. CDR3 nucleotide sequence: TGTGCCAGCAGCTTAGCGGCGGGGAGTGATGAGCAGTTCTTC.

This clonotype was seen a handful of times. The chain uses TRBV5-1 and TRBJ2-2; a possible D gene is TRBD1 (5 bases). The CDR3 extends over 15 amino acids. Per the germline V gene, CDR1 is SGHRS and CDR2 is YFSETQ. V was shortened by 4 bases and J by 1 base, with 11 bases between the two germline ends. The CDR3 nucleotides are TGCGCCAGCAGCCCCCAAGGGGTGAACACCGGGGAGCTGTTTTTT. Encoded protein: CASSPQGVNTGELFF.

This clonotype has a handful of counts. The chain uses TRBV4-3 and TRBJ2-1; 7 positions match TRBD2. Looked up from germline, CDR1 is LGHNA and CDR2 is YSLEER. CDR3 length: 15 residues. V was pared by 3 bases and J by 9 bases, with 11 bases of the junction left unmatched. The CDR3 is CASSHSGTKVTEQFF. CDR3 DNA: TGCGCCAGCAGCCACTCCGGGACTAAAGTGACTGAGCAGTTCTTC.

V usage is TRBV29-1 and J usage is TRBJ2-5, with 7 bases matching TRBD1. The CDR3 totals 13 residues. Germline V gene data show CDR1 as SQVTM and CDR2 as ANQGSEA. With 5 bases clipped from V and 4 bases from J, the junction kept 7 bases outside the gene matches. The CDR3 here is CSVRGTGAETQYF. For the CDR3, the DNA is TGCAGCGTTCGAGGTACAGGGGCAGAGACCCAGTACTTC.

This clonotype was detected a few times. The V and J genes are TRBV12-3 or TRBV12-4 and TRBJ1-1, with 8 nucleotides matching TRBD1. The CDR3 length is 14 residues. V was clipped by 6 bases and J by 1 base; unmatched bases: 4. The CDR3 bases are TGTGCCAGCAGGTCGACAGGGGAGAACACTGAAGCTTTCTTT. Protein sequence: CASRSTGENTEAFF.

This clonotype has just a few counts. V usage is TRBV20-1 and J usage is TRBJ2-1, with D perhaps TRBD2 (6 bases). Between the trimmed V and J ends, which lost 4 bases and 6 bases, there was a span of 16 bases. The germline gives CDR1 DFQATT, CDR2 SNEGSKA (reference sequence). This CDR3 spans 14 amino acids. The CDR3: CSAKGLRMVNEQFF. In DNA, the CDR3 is TGCAGTGCTAAGGGACTGCGGATGGTCAATGAGCAGTTCTTC.

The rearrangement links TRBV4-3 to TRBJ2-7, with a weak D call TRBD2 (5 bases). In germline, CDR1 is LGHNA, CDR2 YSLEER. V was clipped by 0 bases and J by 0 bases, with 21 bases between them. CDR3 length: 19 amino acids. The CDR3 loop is CASSQEDYRREGSSYEQYF. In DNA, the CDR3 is TGCGCCAGCAGCCAAGAAGACTACCGAAGAGAGGGTAGCTCCTACGAGCAGTACTTC.

CDR3 region: CASSLEHRYSLNTGELFF. The CDR3 bases are TGTGCCAGCAGCTTAGAACACCGTTATTCATTGAACACCGGGGAGCTGTTTTTT. The V gene is TRBV7-8, the J gene TRBJ2-2; D gene ambiguous. CDR1 is SGHVS and CDR2 is FQNEAQ in the germline V gene. With 1 base removed from V and 1 base from J, the gap between germline ends came to 16 bases. The CDR3 consists of 18 residues.